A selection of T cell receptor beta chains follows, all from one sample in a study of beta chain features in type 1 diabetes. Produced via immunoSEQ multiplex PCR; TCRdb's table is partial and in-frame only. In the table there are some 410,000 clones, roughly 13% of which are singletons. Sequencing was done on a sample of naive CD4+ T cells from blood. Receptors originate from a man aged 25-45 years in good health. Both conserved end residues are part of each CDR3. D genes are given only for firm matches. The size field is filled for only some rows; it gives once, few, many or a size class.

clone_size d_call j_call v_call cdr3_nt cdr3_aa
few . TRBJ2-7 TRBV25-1 TGTGCCAGCAGTGCCGGGTTCGAGCAGTACTTC CASSAGFEQYF
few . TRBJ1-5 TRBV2 TGTGCCAGCAGTGAATCAGGGGACGACAATCAGCCCCAGCATTTT CASSESGDDNQPQHF
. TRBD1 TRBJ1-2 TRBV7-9 TGTGCCAGCACTTCACAGGGGGCGCGTGGCTACACCTTC CASTSQGARGYTF
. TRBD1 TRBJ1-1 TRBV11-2 TGTGCCAGCAGCTTAGGACAGGGCAACACTGAAGCTTTCTTT CASSLGQGNTEAFF
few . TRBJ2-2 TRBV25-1 TGTGCCAGCAGTGAAGCAGCAAACACCGGGGAGCTGTTTTTT CASSEAANTGELFF
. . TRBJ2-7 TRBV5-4 TGTGCCAGCAGCTTGTCATCGGGCTCCTACGAGCAGTACTTC CASSLSSGSYEQYF
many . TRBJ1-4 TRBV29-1 TGCAGCGTTGAAGTGGGAGGGAAACTGTTTTTT CSVEVGGKLFF
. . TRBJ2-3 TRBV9 TGTGCCAGCAGCGTAGCCCTTCGACAGGGAGGGACAGATACGCAGTATTTT CASSVALRQGGTDTQYF
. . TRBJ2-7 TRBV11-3 TGTGCCAGCAGCAGTAGAGGTAGTAACGAGCAGTACTTC CASSSRGSNEQYF
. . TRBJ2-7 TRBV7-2 TGTGCCAGCAGCTTAGTACAGGCGAGCTACGAGCAGTACTTC CASSLVQASYEQYF
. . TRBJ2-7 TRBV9 TGTGCCAGCAGCGTAGCTGGCGGCAAAACCTACGAGCAGTACTTC CASSVAGGKTYEQYF
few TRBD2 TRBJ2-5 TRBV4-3 TGCGCCAGCAGCCAAGATTACCCCCGGCTAGCGGGGGTGTTGACTCAAGAGACCCAGTACTTC CASSQDYPRLAGVLTQETQYF
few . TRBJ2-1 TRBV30 TGTGCCTGGGTAGACAGCTCCTACAATGAGCAGTTCTTC CAWVDSSYNEQFF
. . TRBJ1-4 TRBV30 TGTGCCTGGAGTGTACTTCGGGGAGAAAAACTGTTTTTT CAWSVLRGEKLFF
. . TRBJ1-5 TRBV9 TGTGCCAGCAGCGTAGGTGGCCATCAGCCCCAGCATTTT CASSVGGHQPQHF
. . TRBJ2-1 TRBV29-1 TGCAGCGCTGTCGGGACAATGGGCAATGAGCAGTTCTTC CSAVGTMGNEQFF
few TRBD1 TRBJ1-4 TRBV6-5 TGTGCCAGCAGACTAGACAGGGGCGTTGAAAAACTGTTTTTT CASRLDRGVEKLFF
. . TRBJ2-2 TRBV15 TGTGCCACCAGCAAAACAGGGTCTGGGGAGCTGTTTTTT CATSKTGSGELFF
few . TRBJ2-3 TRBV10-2 TGCGCCACATCGAGGCGAGGCACAGATACGCAGTATTTT CATSRRGTDTQYF
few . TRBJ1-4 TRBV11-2 TGTGCCAGCAGCTCCTCGGGGCGGCGTAATGAAAAACTGTTTTTT CASSSSGRRNEKLFF
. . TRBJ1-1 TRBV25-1 TGTGCCAGCCGAAACGCAGGCGCCGGGGGAGGCGAAGCTTTCTTT CASRNAGAGGGEAFF
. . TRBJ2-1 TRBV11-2 TGTGCCAGCAGCTTTGAGCTAAGCTCCTACAATGAGCAGTTCTTC CASSFELSSYNEQFF
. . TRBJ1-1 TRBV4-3 TGCGCCAGCAGCCAAGACAGGGGCACTGAAGCTTTCTTT CASSQDRGTEAFF
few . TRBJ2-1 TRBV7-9 TGTGCCAGCAGCTTACATACGGGACCCTTAAGCTCCTACAATGAGCAGTTCTTC CASSLHTGPLSSYNEQFF
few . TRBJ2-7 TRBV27 TGTGCCAGAAAGGCCGGACGGGACTCCTACGAGCAGTACTTC CARKAGRDSYEQYF
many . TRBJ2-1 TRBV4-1 TGCGCCAGCAGCCAGAAAGGCCGTAGGGAACCAAGACGAAATGAGCAGTTCTTC CASSQKGRREPRRNEQFF
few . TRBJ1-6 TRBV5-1 TGCGCCAGCAGCCCGTTGACAGGTGGTAATTCACCCCTCCACTTT CASSPLTGGNSPLHF
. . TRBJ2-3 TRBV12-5 TGTGCTAGTGGTTTCTCAGATACGCAGTATTTT CASGFSDTQYF
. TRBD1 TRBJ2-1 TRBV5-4 TGTGCCAGCAGCCGGACCGGGACAGGCGCCTACAATGAGCAGTTCTTC CASSRTGTGAYNEQFF
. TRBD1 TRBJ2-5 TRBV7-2 TGTGCCAGCAGCAATCCCACAGGGGTATGGGAGACCCAGTACTTC CASSNPTGVWETQYF
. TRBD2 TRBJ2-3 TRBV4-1 TGCGCCAGCAGCCTTATCGGTCTAGCGGCAGATACGCAGTATTTT CASSLIGLAADTQYF
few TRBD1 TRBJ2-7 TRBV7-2 TGTGCCAGCAGCCCTAGACAGGGAGACTACGAGCAGTACTTC CASSPRQGDYEQYF
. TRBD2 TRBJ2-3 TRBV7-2 TGTGCCAGCAGCTTTAGGACTAGCGGGAGAAGCACAGATACGCAGTATTTT CASSFRTSGRSTDTQYF
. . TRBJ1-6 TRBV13 TGTGCCAGCAGCTTAGATCCGGTCACACGATCACCCCTCCACTTT CASSLDPVTRSPLHF
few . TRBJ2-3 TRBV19 TGTGCCAGTAGTATAAGGGAGAGTACGCAGTATTTT CASSIRESTQYF
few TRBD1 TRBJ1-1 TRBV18 TGTGCCAGCTCACCCGGACAGGGGAACACTGAAGCTTTCTTT CASSPGQGNTEAFF
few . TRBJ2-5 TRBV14 TGTGCCAGCAGCCAAGTTTACCGAGGGGCCCAGTACTTC CASSQVYRGAQYF